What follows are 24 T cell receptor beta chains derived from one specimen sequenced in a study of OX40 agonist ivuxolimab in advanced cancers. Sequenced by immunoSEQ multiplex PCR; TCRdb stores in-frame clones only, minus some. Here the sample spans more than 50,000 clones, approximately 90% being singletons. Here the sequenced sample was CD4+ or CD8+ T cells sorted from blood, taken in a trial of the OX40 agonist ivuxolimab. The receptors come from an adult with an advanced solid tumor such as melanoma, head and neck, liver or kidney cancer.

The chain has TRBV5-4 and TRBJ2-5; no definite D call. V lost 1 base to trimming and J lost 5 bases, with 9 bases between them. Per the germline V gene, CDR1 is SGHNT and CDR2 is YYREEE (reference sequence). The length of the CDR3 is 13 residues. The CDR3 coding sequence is TGTGCCAGCAGCTTGACCGTAGTTGAGACCCAGTACTTC. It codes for CASSLTVVETQYF.

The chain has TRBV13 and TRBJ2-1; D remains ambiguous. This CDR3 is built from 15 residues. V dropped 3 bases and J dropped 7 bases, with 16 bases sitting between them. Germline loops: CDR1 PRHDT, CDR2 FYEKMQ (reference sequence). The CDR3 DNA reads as TGTGCCAGCAGCTTGGCCCCAGAATCCGAAAATGAGCAGTTCTTC. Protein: CASSLAPESENEQFF.

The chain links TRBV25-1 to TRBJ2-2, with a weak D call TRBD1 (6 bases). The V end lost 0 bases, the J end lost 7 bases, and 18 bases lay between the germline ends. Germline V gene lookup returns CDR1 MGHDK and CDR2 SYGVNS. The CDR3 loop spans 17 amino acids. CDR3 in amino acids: CASSEYRTASSDGELFF. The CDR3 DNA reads TGTGCCAGCAGTGAATATAGGACAGCCAGTTCCGACGGGGAGCTGTTTTTT. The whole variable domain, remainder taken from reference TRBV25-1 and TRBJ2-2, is EADIYQTPRYLVIGTGKKITLECSQTMGHDKMYWYQQDPGMELHLIHYSYGVNSTEKGDLSSESTVSRIRTEHFPLTLESARPSHTSQYLCASSEYRTASSDGELFFGEGSRLTVL.

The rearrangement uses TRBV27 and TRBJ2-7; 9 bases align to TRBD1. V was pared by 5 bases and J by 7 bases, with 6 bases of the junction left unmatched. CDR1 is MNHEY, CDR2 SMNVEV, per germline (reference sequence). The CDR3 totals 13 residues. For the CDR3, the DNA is TGTGCCAGCAGTCCCGGGACAGGGTTTGAGCAGTACTTC. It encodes CASSPGTGFEQYF.

The CDR3 sequence: CASSWGQHSYEQYF. CDR3 nucleotides: TGTGCCAGCAGTTGGGGACAGCACTCCTACGAGCAGTACTTC. V usage is TRBV6-5 and J usage is TRBJ2-7; TRBD1 agrees at 7 bases. With V trimmed by 4 bases and J by 0 bases, 3 bases remained unmatched. The CDR3 is 14 residues long. The germline CDR1 and CDR2 sequences are MNHEY and SVGAGI.

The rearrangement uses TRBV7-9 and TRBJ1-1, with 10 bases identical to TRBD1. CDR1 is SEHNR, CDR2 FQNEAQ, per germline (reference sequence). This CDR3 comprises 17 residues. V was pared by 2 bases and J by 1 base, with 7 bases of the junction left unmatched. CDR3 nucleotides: TGTGCCAGCAGCTTACCCGGGACAGGGGTGGGGAACACTGAAGCTTTCTTT. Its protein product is CASSLPGTGVGNTEAFF.

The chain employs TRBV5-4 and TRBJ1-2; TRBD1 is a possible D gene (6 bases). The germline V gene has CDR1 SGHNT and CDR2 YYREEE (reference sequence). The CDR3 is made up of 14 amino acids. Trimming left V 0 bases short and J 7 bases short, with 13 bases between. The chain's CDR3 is CASSLEGGLGGYTF. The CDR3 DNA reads TGTGCCAGCAGCTTGGAGGGGGGTCTCGGTGGCTACACCTTC.

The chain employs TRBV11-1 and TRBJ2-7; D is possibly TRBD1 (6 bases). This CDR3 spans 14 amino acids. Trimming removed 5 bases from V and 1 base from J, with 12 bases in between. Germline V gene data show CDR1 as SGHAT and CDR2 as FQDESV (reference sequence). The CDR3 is CASSPRTVSYEQYF. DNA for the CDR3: TGTGCCAGCAGCCCGAGGACAGTATCCTACGAGCAGTACTTC.

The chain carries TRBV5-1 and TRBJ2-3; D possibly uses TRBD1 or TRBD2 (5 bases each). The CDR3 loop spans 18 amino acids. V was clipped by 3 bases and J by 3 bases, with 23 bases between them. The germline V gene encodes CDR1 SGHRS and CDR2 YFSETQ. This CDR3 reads CASSYPYDGGGLTDTQYF. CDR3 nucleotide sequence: TGCGCCAGCAGCTACCCCTATGATGGGGGTGGGTTAACAGATACGCAGTATTTT.

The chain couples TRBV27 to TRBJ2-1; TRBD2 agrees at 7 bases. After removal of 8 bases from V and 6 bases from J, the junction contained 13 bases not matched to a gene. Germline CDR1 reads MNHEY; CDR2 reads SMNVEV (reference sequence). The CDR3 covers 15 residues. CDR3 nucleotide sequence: TGTGCCAGCTGGGGCCAGGCTAGCGGTTTCAATGAGCAGTTCTTC. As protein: CASWGQASGFNEQFF.

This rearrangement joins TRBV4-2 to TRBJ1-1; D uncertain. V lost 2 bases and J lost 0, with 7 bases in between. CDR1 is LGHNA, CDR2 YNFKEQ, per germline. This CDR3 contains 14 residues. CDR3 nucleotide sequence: TGTGCCAGCAGCCAACAGAAAATGAACACTGAAGCTTTCTTT. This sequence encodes CASSQQKMNTEAFF.

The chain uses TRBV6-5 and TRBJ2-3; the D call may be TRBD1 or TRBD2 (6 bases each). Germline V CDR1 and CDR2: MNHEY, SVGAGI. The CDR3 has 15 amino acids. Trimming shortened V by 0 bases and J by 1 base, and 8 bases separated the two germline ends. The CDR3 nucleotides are TGTGCCAGCAGTTACTCGAGGGGGGGCACAGATACGCAGTATTTT. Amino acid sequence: CASSYSRGGTDTQYF.

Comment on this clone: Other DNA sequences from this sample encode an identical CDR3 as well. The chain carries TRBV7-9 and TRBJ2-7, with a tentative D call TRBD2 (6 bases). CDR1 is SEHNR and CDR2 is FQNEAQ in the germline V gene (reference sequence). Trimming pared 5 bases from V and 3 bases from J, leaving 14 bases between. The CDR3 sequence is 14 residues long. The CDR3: CASSPRGGIYEQYF. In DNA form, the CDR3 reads TGTGCCAGCAGCCCTAGGGGAGGCATCTACGAGCAGTACTTC.

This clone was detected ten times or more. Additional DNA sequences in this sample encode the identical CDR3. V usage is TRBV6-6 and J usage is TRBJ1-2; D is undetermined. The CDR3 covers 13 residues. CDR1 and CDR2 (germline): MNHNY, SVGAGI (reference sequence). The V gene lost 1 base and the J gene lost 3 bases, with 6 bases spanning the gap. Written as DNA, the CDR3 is TGTGCCAGCAGTTACTTGAAGGACTATGGCTACACCTTC. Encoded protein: CASSYLKDYGYTF.

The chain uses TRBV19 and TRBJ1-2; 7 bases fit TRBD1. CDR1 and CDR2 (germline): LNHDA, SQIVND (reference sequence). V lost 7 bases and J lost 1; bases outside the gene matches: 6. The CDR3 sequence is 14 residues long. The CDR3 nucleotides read TGTGCCAGTACGACAGGGACAAATAACTATGGCTACACCTTC. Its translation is CASTTGTNNYGYTF. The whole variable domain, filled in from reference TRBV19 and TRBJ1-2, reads DGGITQSPKYLFRKEGQNVTLSCEQNLNHDAMYWYRQDPGQGLRLIYYSQIVNDFQKGDIAEGYSVSREKKESFPLTVTSAQKNPTAFYLCASTTGTNNYGYTFGSGTRLTVV.

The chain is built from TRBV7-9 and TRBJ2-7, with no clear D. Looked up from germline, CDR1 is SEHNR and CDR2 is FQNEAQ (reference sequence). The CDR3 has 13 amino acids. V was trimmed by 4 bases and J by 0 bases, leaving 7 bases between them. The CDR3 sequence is CASSSDSSYEQYF. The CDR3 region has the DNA TGTGCCAGCAGCTCTGATAGCTCCTACGAGCAGTACTTC.

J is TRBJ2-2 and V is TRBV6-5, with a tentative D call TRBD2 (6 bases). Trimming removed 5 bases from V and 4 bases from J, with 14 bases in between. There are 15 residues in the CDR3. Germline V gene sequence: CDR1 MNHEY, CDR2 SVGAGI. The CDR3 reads CASSQRLVTTGELFF. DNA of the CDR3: TGTGCCAGCAGTCAAAGACTAGTAACCACCGGGGAGCTGTTTTTT.

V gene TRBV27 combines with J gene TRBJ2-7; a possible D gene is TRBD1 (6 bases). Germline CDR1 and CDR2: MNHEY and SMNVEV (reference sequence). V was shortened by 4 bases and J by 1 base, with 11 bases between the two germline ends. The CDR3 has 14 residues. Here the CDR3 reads CASSSGARSYEQYF. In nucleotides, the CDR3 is TGTGCCAGCAGTTCAGGGGCGAGGTCCTACGAGCAGTACTTC.

CDR3 coding DNA: TGCGCCAGCAGCCAAGTGTATCCGACAGGGGGCGACGAGCAGTACTTC. As protein: CASSQVYPTGGDEQYF. V is TRBV4-1 and J is TRBJ2-7, with 10 bases lining up with TRBD1. The ends lost 1 base at V and 5 bases at J; junction bases unmatched: 8. CDR3 size: 16 residues. Germline V gene data show CDR1 as MGHRA and CDR2 as YSYEKL.

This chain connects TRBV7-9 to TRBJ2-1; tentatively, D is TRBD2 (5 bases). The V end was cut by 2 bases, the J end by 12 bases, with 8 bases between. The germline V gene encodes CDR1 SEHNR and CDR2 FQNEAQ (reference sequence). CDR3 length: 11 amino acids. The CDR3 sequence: CASSLRGSQFF. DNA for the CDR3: TGTGCCAGCAGCTTACGGGGTTCGCAGTTCTTC. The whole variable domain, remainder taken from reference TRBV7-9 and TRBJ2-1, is DTGVSQNPRHKITKRGQNVTFRCDPISEHNRLYWYRQTLGQGPEFLTYFQNEAQLEKSRLLSDRFSAERPKGSFSTLEIQRTEQGDSAMYLCASSLRGSQFFGPGTRLTVL.

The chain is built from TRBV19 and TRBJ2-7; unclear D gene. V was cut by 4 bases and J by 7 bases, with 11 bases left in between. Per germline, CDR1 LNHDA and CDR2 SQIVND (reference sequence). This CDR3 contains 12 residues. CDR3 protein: CASSNVLGEQYF. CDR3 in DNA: TGTGCCAGTAGTAACGTCTTAGGGGAGCAGTACTTC.

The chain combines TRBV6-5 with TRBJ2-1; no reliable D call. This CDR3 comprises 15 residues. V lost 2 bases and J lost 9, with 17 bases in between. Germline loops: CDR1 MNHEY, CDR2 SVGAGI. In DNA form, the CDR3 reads TGTGCCAGCAGTTACGGCCCCATCCCCCACGGTGAGCAGTTCTTC. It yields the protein CASSYGPIPHGEQFF.

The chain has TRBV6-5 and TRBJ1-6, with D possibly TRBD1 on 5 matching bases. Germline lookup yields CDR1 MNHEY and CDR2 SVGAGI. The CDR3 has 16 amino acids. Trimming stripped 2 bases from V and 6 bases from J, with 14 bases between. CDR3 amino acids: CASSYASDGGNSPLHF. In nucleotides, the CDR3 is TGTGCCAGCAGTTACGCCTCAGATGGGGGTAATTCACCCCTCCACTTT.

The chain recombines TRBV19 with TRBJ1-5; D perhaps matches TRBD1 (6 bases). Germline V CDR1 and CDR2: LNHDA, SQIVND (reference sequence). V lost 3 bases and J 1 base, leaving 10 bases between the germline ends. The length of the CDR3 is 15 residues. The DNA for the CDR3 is TGTGCCAGTAGTATGGCGGGGGGCAGCAATCAGCCCCAGCATTTT. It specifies CASSMAGGSNQPQHF.